These T cell receptor beta chains were read from a single sample in a study of cytomegalovirus exposure and HLA in healthy donors. Assay: immunoSEQ multiplex PCR; the TCRdb copy retains only in-frame clones and omits some. The repertoire holds some 170,000 clones, with approximately 70% as singletons. Sequenced sample: PBMCs. Receptors originate from a human donor in good health. The CDR3 runs from the conserved cysteine through the conserved F or W. D genes are given only for firm matches. Clone size appears in some rows only: once, few, many, or a class for an expanded clone.

CASRAAGTGALEQYF	TGCGCCAGCAGAGCTGCCGGGACAGGCGCCCTAGAGCAGTACTTC	TRBV5-1	TRBJ2-7	TRBD1	once
CAWAGLGQSNTEAFF	TGTGCCTGGGCCGGACTGGGACAGAGTAACACTGAAGCTTTCTTT	TRBV30	TRBJ1-1	TRBD1	.
CASSVAEGGGTDTQYF	TGTGCCAGCAGCGTAGCTGAGGGCGGGGGCACAGATACGCAGTATTTT	TRBV9	TRBJ2-3	.	once
CASIRDREDNEQFF	TGTGCCAGCATCCGGGACAGGGAAGACAATGAGCAGTTCTTC	TRBV6-1	TRBJ2-1	TRBD1	once
CASSSAGASYNSPLHF	TGTGCCAGCAGTTCCGCAGGGGCCTCCTATAATTCACCCCTCCACTTT	TRBV27	TRBJ1-6	.	once
CASSMGQANTEAFF	TGTGCCAGTAGTATGGGACAGGCGAACACTGAAGCTTTCTTT	TRBV19	TRBJ1-1	TRBD1	.
CASSQQGANTEAFF	TGTGCCAGCAGCCAACAGGGGGCTAATACTGAAGCTTTCTTT	TRBV11-1	TRBJ1-1	TRBD1	.
CASSLLAGGTDTQYF	TGTGCCAGCAGCTTGCTAGCGGGGGGCACAGATACGCAGTATTTT	TRBV7-6	TRBJ2-3	TRBD2	.
CASSLGVGRNTEAFF	TGCGCCAGCAGCTTGGGGGTTGGGAGGAACACTGAAGCTTTCTTT	TRBV5-1	TRBJ1-1	.	.
CASLTLAASYNEQFF	TGTGCCAGCCTTACCCTAGCGGCCTCCTACAATGAGCAGTTCTTC	TRBV2	TRBJ2-1	TRBD2	.
CASSLVARGTEAFF	TGTGCCAGCAGCTTAGTGGCGAGGGGGACTGAAGCTTTCTTT	TRBV7-9	TRBJ1-1	.	.
CASSLVRDQPQHF	TGTGCCAGCAGCTTGGTCCGGGATCAGCCCCAGCATTTT	TRBV7-3	TRBJ1-5	.	.
CASSHNSGQALGGYTF	TGTGCCAGCAGCCACAACTCGGGACAGGCGCTGGGGGGCTACACCTTC	TRBV7-2	TRBJ1-2	TRBD1	.
CASSCHWAGGSNQPQHF	TGTGCCAGCAGCTGCCACTGGGCAGGGGGTAGCAATCAGCCCCAGCATTTT	TRBV11-3	TRBJ1-5	TRBD1	few
CASSLDRLAAGELFF	TGTGCTAGCAGCTTAGACAGGCTGGCAGCCGGGGAGCTGTTTTTT	TRBV7-7	TRBJ2-2	.	.
CASSVDAGTLSSYEQYF	TGTGCCAGCAGCGTAGACGCCGGGACTCTGAGCTCCTACGAGCAGTACTTC	TRBV9	TRBJ2-7	.	.
CASTSGYTGELFF	TGTGCCAGTACTTCAGGTTATACCGGGGAGCTGTTTTTT	TRBV28	TRBJ2-2	.	.
CASSEGLRGWGHF	TGTGCCAGCAGTGAAGGTTTAAGGGGCTGGGGCCATTTT	TRBV2	TRBJ1-5	.	few
CASSETSVAKNIQYF	TGTGCCAGCAGTGAGACTTCCGTAGCCAAAAACATTCAGTACTTC	TRBV6-1	TRBJ2-4	.	.
CASSARGANEQFF	TGTGCCAGCAGCGCACGGGGGGCTAATGAGCAGTTCTTC	TRBV5-4	TRBJ2-1	.	.
CASSETVTEAFF	TGCGCCAGCAGTGAAACGGTCACTGAAGCTTTCTTT	TRBV10-2	TRBJ1-1	.	few
CASSSRDSYEQYF	TGTGCCAGCAGCAGCCGGGACTCCTACGAGCAGTACTTC	TRBV7-6	TRBJ2-7	.	.
CASSLSRVAYGYTF	TGTGCCAGCAGCTTATCCAGGGTGGCCTATGGCTACACCTTC	TRBV7-2	TRBJ1-2	.	.